The sequence of this T cell receptor (beta chain) was determined in a study of molecular identifiers for immune sequencing clone quantification. General study findings and limits: In naive cells, clones above 20 RNA copies held under 1% of molecules, whereas in effector cells they held over 99%.

Worth noting for this clonotype: The antigen is not known.

Germline V gives CDR1 MDHEN, CDR2 SYDVKM. Trimming removed 6 bases from V and 7 bases from J, with 25 bases in between. CDR3 length equals 17 residues. TCRdb itself ran the PCR reads through MiXCR, one entry per CDR3 protein. The top ten clones hold 0.76% of a sample with approximately 500,000 distinct CDR3 sequences, about 25% of them seen once. Between roughly 18,000 and 1,100,000 sorted cells, with 10%, 30% or 50% RNA, yielded naive CD8 libraries. Sorted naive CD8 T cells were those defined as CD8+CD4-CCR7+CD45RA+. V usage is TRBV28 and J usage is TRBJ2-1; D not resolved. Sequenced sample: naive CD8+ T cells from blood, with Jurkat cell RNA spiked in. Subset reported: FACS-sorted CD8+CD4-CCR7+CD45RA+ naive T cells. The source is a human donor in good health. Some libraries in this study had Jurkat cell RNA spiked in. The CDR3 loop is CASREIPRLRDSNEQFF. The CDR3 DNA is TGTGCCAGCAGGGAAATCCCCCGGTTGAGAGACTCGAATGAGCAGTTCTTC. The full variable domain, its missing parts supplied by reference TRBV28 and TRBJ2-1, is DVKVTQSSRYLVKRTGEKVFLECVQDMDHENMFWYRQDPGLGLRLIYFSYDVKMKEKGDIPEGYSVSREKKERFSLILESASTNQTSMYLCASREIPRLRDSNEQFFGPGTRLTVL.